The 27 T cell receptor beta chains presented below share a single source sample, sequenced in a study of cytotoxic CD8 clonotypes in ibrutinib-treated CLL. Clones were sequenced by immunoSEQ multiplex PCR, and TCRdb holds only the in-frame ones, with some missing. Altogether 130,000 or so clones are present, around four fifths being singletons, with the ten largest covering 3% to 4%. Sequences were derived from PBMCs, sampled after 24 months of ibrutinib treatment. The receptors originated from a human donor with chronic lymphocytic leukemia.

The chain recombines TRBV18 with TRBJ2-1; 10 positions match TRBD1. Losses at the gene ends were 3 bases for V and 8 bases for J; bases not matched to a gene: 7. Germline CDR1 KGHSH, CDR2 LQKENI. The CDR3 has 15 residues. DNA of the CDR3: TGTGCCAGCTCACCGAGACAGGGGGCGTTTGATGAGCAGTTCTTC. It is translated as CASSPRQGAFDEQFF. The full variable domain, with the rest looked up from reference TRBV18 and TRBJ2-1, is NAGVMQNPRHLVRRRGQEARLRCSPMKGHSHVYWYRQLPEEGLKFMVYLQKENIIDESGMPKERFSAEFPKEGPSILRIQQVVRGDSAAYFCASSPRQGAFDEQFFGPGTRLTVL.

There are a few counts of this clone. The chain carries TRBV6-1 and TRBJ1-2; 8 nucleotides line up with TRBD1. The germline V gene has CDR1 MNHNS and CDR2 SASEGT. V dropped 4 bases and J dropped 3; count of bases not matched to a gene: 10. There are 16 residues in the CDR3. CDR3 nucleotides: TGTGCCAGCAGTGTAAGGGCAGGGGGCCTTTACTATGGCTACACCTTC. Its translation: CASSVRAGGLYYGYTF.

The chain uses TRBV7-3 and TRBJ1-5; tentatively, D is TRBD1 (6 bases). The germline V gene has CDR1 SGHTA and CDR2 FQGTGA. V was shortened by 4 bases and J by 4 bases, with 17 bases between the two germline ends. The CDR3 length is 16 residues. This chain's CDR3 is CASSSGRTDLNQPQHF. CDR3 DNA sequence: TGTGCCAGCAGCTCGGGGCGGACAGACCTGAATCAGCCCCAGCATTTT.

This rearrangement joins TRBV7-6 to TRBJ2-3; 10 bases map to TRBD2. The CDR3 spans 17 residues. Germline CDR1 reads SGHVS; CDR2 reads FNYEAQ. The V segment lost 1 base and the J segment 1 base; nucleotides outside the gene matches: 5. The CDR3, as DNA: TGTGCCAGCAGCTTAGGTTCCGGACTAGCGGGCACAGATACGCAGTATTTT. It specifies CASSLGSGLAGTDTQYF.

The CDR3 protein is CASTWTGGQPQHF. The CDR3 DNA sequence: TGTGCCAGTACTTGGACAGGGGGTCAGCCCCAGCATTTT. This rearrangement joins TRBV19 to TRBJ1-5; 10 bases fit TRBD1. The CDR3 runs 13 residues. The germline CDR1 and CDR2 sequences are LNHDA and SQIVND (reference sequence). Trimming at V came to 7 bases and at J to 6 bases, leaving 3 bases not matched to a gene.

This sequence joins TRBV6-1 and TRBJ1-2; 9 nucleotides line up with TRBD1. The CDR3 totals 16 residues. V gave up 2 bases and J gave up 8 bases; unmatched junction bases: 12. The germline V gene has CDR1 MNHNS and CDR2 SASEGT. CDR3 sequence: CASSETPGDREYGYTF. The CDR3 nucleotides read TGTGCCAGCAGTGAAACCCCGGGGGACAGGGAGTACGGCTACACCTTC.

V usage is TRBV5-1 and J usage is TRBJ2-3, with TRBD2 matching over 11 bases. J lost 2 bases, V lost 1 base, and 3 bases had no gene match. Looked up from germline, CDR1 is SGHRS and CDR2 is YFSETQ. This CDR3 contains 16 residues. The CDR3 nucleotides are TGCGCCAGCAGCTTGTCTAGCGGGGGGACCACAGATACGCAGTATTTT. Translation gives CASSLSSGGTTDTQYF.

The chain joins TRBV10-3 to TRBJ2-3; 7 positions match TRBD1. There are 14 residues in the CDR3. V gave up 10 bases and J gave up 0 bases; unmatched junction bases: 7. Germline loops: CDR1 ENHRY, CDR2 SYGVKD. CDR3 bases: TGTGCCACAAACCGGGACAGTAGCACAGATACGCAGTATTTT. Encoded protein: CATNRDSSTDTQYF.

This clone has a single count. The V call is TRBV9, the J call TRBJ1-3; a possible D gene is TRBD1 (6 bases). The CDR3 has 17 residues. Germline V gene lookup returns CDR1 SGDLS and CDR2 YYNGEE. V was trimmed by 1 base and J by 0 bases, leaving 14 bases between them. CDR3 residues: CASSVYDTGISGNTIYF. CDR3 DNA: TGTGCCAGCAGCGTATATGATACAGGGATCTCTGGAAACACCATATATTTT. The full variable domain, completed using reference TRBV9 and TRBJ1-3, is DSGVTQTPKHLITATGQRVTLRCSPRSGDLSVYWYQQSLDQGLQFLIQYYNGEERAKGNILERFSAQQFPDLHSELNLSSLELGDSALYFCASSVYDTGISGNTIYFGEGSWLTVV.

This clone was observed a handful of times. The chain is built from TRBV30 and TRBJ1-1; perhaps TRBD1 as D (5 bases). The V end lost 1 base, the J end lost 8 bases, and 20 bases lay between the germline ends. The CDR3 covers 15 residues. CDR1 GTSNPN and CDR2 SVGIG come from the germline V gene (reference sequence). CDR3 nucleotides: TGTGCCTGGAGTGGAAGCGGGACTGCTCCCAGGGAAGCTTTCTTT. Its translation is CAWSGSGTAPREAFF.

The chain carries TRBV9 and TRBJ2-5; 9 nucleotides align to TRBD1. The CDR3 length is 16 residues. Per the germline V gene, CDR1 is SGDLS and CDR2 is YYNGEE. V shed 2 bases, J shed 3 bases, and the junction held 8 bases outside the gene matches. Here the CDR3 reads CASSVGTGSIEETQYF. The DNA of the CDR3 is TGTGCCAGCAGCGTGGGGACAGGGAGTATCGAAGAGACCCAGTACTTC.

A single count supports this clone. The V and J genes are TRBV18 and TRBJ1-2, with TRBD1 matching over 10 bases. The CDR3 has 17 residues. V gave up 1 base and J gave up 6 bases; unmatched junction bases: 11. CDR1 KGHSH and CDR2 LQKENI come from the germline V gene. The CDR3 here is CASSPLPTAGQGHGYTF. Here the CDR3 DNA reads TGTGCCAGCTCACCACTTCCCACGGCGGGACAGGGGCATGGCTACACCTTC.

This chain connects TRBV7-6 to TRBJ1-1; 7 bases map to TRBD1. The CDR3 length is 15 residues. The V gene end was trimmed by 5 bases and the J gene end by 0 bases; junction bases not matched to a gene: 6. Germline values: CDR1 SGHVS, CDR2 FNYEAQ. CDR3 amino acids: CASSPWDSLNTEAFF. In DNA form, the CDR3 reads TGTGCCAGCAGCCCTTGGGACAGTCTGAACACTGAAGCTTTCTTT.

This clone came up a few times. The conserved phenylalanine or tryptophan is not found at the CDR3 terminus, so this likely reflects a read error. The DNA is left out, because the CDR3 cannot be placed on it with certainty; the CDR3 is given as TCRdb lists it. V and J are TRBV21-1 and TRBJ1-1. TRBV21-1 represents a pseudogene. 8 amino acids form the CDR3, both terminal residues included. CDR3 sequence reads: CASSPGYL.

The gene calls are TRBV18 and TRBJ2-2; D remains ambiguous. The germline gives CDR1 KGHSH, CDR2 LQKENI. V lost 2 bases to trimming and J lost 4 bases, with 11 bases between them. The CDR3 is 15 amino acids. The CDR3 nucleotides are TGTGCCAGCTCACCAATCTTGGAATCCACCGGGGAGCTGTTTTTT. Encoded protein: CASSPILESTGELFF.

This chain uses TRBV5-4 with TRBJ2-2; 12 bases are a match to TRBD2. Trimming cost V 9 bases and J 5 bases; bases outside gene matches: 5. CDR3 length: 14 amino acids. Germline lookup yields CDR1 SGHNT and CDR2 YYREEE (reference sequence). The CDR3 DNA follows: TGTGCCACCCAACTAGCGGGGGGTACCGGGGAGCTGTTTTTT. Protein product: CATQLAGGTGELFF.

V gene TRBV15 combines with J gene TRBJ2-5, with D hard to call. V was pared by 1 base and J by 1 base, with 4 bases between. The CDR3 is made up of 13 amino acids. The germline V gene encodes CDR1 LNHNV and CDR2 YYDKDF (reference sequence). CDR3 DNA: TGTGCCACCAGCAGAGTCTTCCAAGAGACCCAGTACTTC. Residues: CATSRVFQETQYF.

V is TRBV5-4 and J is TRBJ1-2, with 8 bases that match TRBD1. Per the germline V gene, CDR1 is SGHNT and CDR2 is YYREEE (reference sequence). The CDR3 is made up of 15 amino acids. V was pared by 4 bases and J by 8 bases, with 13 bases of the junction left unmatched. The CDR3 coding sequence is TGTGCCAGCAGCACCCGGGACAGGACAACGTCGGGCTACACCTTC. Translation gives CASSTRDRTTSGYTF. Using reference TRBV5-4 and TRBJ1-2 for the parts outside the CDR3, the full variable domain is ETGVTQSPTHLIKTRGQQVTLRCSSQSGHNTVSWYQQALGQGPQFIFQYYREEENGRGNFPPRFSGLQFPNYSSELNVNALELDDSALYLCASSTRDRTTSGYTFGSGTRLTVV.

V gene TRBV11-2 combines with J gene TRBJ1-2, with TRBD1 as a possible D gene (6 bases). CDR3 length: 15 residues. Germline V gives CDR1 SGHAT, CDR2 FQNNGV. V lost 5 bases and J lost 8, with 21 bases in between. CDR3 in DNA: TGTGCCAGCAGCCTCCACAGGGATGTCTACTGGGGCTACACCTTC. It translates to CASSLHRDVYWGYTF.

This chain joins TRBV9 and TRBJ1-1; D is ambiguous. V lost 3 bases, J lost 4 bases, and 16 bases lay in between. The germline V gene encodes CDR1 SGDLS and CDR2 YYNGEE. This CDR3 has 15 residues. CDR3: CASSGLGSARTEAFF. The CDR3 nucleotides are TGTGCCAGCAGCGGGTTAGGGTCAGCTCGCACTGAAGCTTTCTTT.

A remark on this clone: This CDR3 is also generated by other DNA sequences in the sample. The rearrangement joins TRBV7-9 to TRBJ1-5; TRBD1 aligns across 7 bases. Unmatched junction bases numbered 5, after V lost 6 bases and J lost 3 bases. CDR3 length equals 14 residues. Germline lookup yields CDR1 SEHNR and CDR2 FQNEAQ (reference sequence). The CDR3 bases are TGTGCCAGCAGTCATACAGGGGTCAATCAGCCCCAGCATTTT. As protein: CASSHTGVNQPQHF.

This chain joins TRBV2 and TRBJ1-1; 8 nucleotides match TRBD1. The V gene end was trimmed by 7 bases and the J gene end by 5 bases; junction bases not matched to a gene: 9. The germline V gene encodes CDR1 SNHLY and CDR2 FYNNEI. This CDR3 has 14 residues. In nucleotides, the CDR3 is TGTGCCAGCAACCGACAGGGGTTGCGGACTGAAGCTTTCTTT. Translating it yields CASNRQGLRTEAFF. Supplemented by reference TRBV2 and TRBJ1-1, the full variable domain reads EPEVTQTPSHQVTQMGQEVILRCVPISNHLYFYWYRQILGQKVEFLVSFYNNEISEKSEIFDDQFSVERPDGSNFTLKIRSTKLEDSAMYFCASNRQGLRTEAFFGQGTRLTVV.

This clone came up once. The rearrangement joins TRBV2 to TRBJ2-5; 15 bases align to TRBD2. CDR1 and CDR2 from the germline V gene are SNHLY and FYNNEI. The V gene end was trimmed by 5 bases and the J gene end by 1 base; junction bases not matched to a gene: 2. The CDR3 loop spans 16 amino acids. As DNA, the CDR3 is TGTGCCAGCAGTCCGGGACTAGCGGGGGGCCAAGAGACCCAGTACTTC. Translated: CASSPGLAGGQETQYF.

The rearrangement uses TRBV9 and TRBJ1-3; possibly TRBD1 for D (6 bases). Trimming cost V 4 bases and J 0 bases, with 26 bases left between them. The germline CDR1 and CDR2 sequences are SGDLS and YYNGEE. The CDR3 has 20 amino acids. In nucleotides, the CDR3 is TGTGCCAGCAGCTCGATGGACAGTCAGACACTAGGGTACTCTGGAAACACCATATATTTT. This gives the protein CASSSMDSQTLGYSGNTIYF. The variable domain in full, with the rest retrieved from reference TRBV9 and TRBJ1-3, is DSGVTQTPKHLITATGQRVTLRCSPRSGDLSVYWYQQSLDQGLQFLIQYYNGEERAKGNILERFSAQQFPDLHSELNLSSLELGDSALYFCASSSMDSQTLGYSGNTIYFGEGSWLTVV.

This chain joins TRBV30 and TRBJ2-1; 7 bases are shared with TRBD1. CDR3 length: 15 residues. Germline lookup yields CDR1 GTSNPN and CDR2 SVGIG (reference sequence). Trimming at V came to 4 bases and at J to 2 bases, leaving 8 bases not matched to a gene. In DNA form, the CDR3 reads TGTGCCTGGACTCCGACAGGGAATCCCTACAATGAGCAGTTCTTC. Its translation is CAWTPTGNPYNEQFF.

This chain connects TRBV30 to TRBJ2-3; 9 positions agree with TRBD2. J gave up 2 bases and V 2 bases, and 2 bases lay outside the gene matches. The length of the CDR3 is 14 residues. Germline values: CDR1 GTSNPN, CDR2 SVGIG (reference sequence). The CDR3 loop reads CAWSSGGHTDTQYF. The CDR3 coding sequence is TGTGCCTGGAGTAGCGGGGGGCACACAGATACGCAGTATTTT.

V and J are TRBV27 and TRBJ1-6; TRBD1 aligns across 9 bases. Germline values: CDR1 MNHEY, CDR2 SMNVEV (reference sequence). V trimming: 3 bases; J trimming: 4 bases; junction bases outside the gene matches: 1. The CDR3 has 15 amino acids. CDR3 sequence: CASSLGQGYNSPLHF. In DNA form, the CDR3 reads TGTGCCAGCAGTTTGGGACAGGGATATAATTCACCCCTCCACTTT.